Sequencing of this T cell receptor beta chain was carried out in a study of Graves' ophthalmopathy and Graves' hyperthyroidism. RNA transcripts were the template, and TCR beta CDR3 regions were amplified from them. First-round RT-PCR relied on HTBI primers, and a second-round multiplex PCR came next. MiXCR was run by TCRdb on the multiplex PCR reads, yielding one entry per CDR3 protein. The profile shows roughly 1.1 million distinct CDR3 sequences, roughly 35% of them singletons. Sequenced material: peripheral blood or thyroid tissue (not recorded which). The source of this sequence is an adult man with Graves' hyperthyroidism.

The CDR3 here is CASSEGLGDNEKLFF. In nucleotides, the CDR3 is TGTGCCAGCAGCGAGGGTTTAGGGGATAATGAAAAACTGTTTTTT. The gene calls are TRBV9 and TRBJ1-4, with a possible D match to TRBD1 (5 bases). The CDR3 runs 15 residues. Germline CDR1 reads SGDLS; CDR2 reads YYNGEE. Trimming shortened V by 3 bases and J by 4 bases, and 13 bases separated the two germline ends.